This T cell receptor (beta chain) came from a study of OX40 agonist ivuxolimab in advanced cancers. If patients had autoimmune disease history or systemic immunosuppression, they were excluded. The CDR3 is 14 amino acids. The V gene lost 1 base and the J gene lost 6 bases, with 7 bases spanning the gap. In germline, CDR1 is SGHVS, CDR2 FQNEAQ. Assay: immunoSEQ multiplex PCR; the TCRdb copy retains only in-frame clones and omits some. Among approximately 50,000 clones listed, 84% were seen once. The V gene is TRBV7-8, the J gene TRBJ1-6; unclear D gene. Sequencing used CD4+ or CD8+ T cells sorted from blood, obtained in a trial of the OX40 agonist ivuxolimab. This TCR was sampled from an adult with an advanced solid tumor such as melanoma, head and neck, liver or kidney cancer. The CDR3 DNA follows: TGTGCCAGCAGCTTAGGGTCTGTTAATTCACCCCTCCACTTT. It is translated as CASSLGSVNSPLHF.